This T cell receptor (beta chain) was retrieved from a study of blood T cell repertoires in COVID-19. Turning to the study itself: T cells, B-cell-depleted T cells, or PBMCs supplied cDNA or gDNA.

Cohort placement rested on clinical history that participants reported themselves. The CDR3 spans 13 residues. Germline assignment: CDR1 LGHNA and CDR2 YSLEER. V was cut by 1 base and J by 9 bases, with 10 bases left in between. Here immunoSEQ multiplex PCR was the method, and the copy in TCRdb shows in-frame clones only, minus some. In the table there are 250,000 or so clones, about four fifths of which are singletons. The chain uses TRBV4-3 and TRBJ2-1; D may be TRBD2 (5 bases). Sequenced sample: PBMCs or T cells enriched from blood (not recorded which). This sequence was found in a man aged 45-60 years who had recovered from COVID-19. The CDR3 sequence is CASSQGGPGEQFF. The CDR3 DNA reads as TGCGCCAGCAGCCAAGGAGGGCCGGGTGAGCAGTTCTTC.